These T cell receptor beta chains were read from a single sample in a study of blood T cell repertoires in COVID-19. Produced via immunoSEQ multiplex PCR; TCRdb's table is partial and in-frame only. The sample yields approximately 200,000 clones, around nine tenths seen once. Sample: peripheral blood. The origin of the receptors is a man between 60 and 75 years old who had recovered from COVID-19. Both conserved end residues are part of each CDR3. Fields, in order: V gene, clone size, J gene, D gene, CDR3 protein, CDR3 DNA. The D gene is left open where the match is weak. Clone size is given for some rows only: seen once, a few or many times, or a class if the clone is expanded.

v_gene: TRBV7-9
abundance: NA
j_gene: TRBJ2-7
d_gene: TRBD1
CDR3aa: CASSLTGGQIYEQYF
CDR3nt: TGTGCCAGCAGTTTGACAGGGGGCCAGATCTACGAGCAGTACTTC

v_gene: TRBV5-1
abundance: NA
j_gene: TRBJ1-2
d_gene: NA
CDR3aa: CASSLVGDGYTF
CDR3nt: TGCGCCAGCAGCTTGGTCGGGGATGGCTACACCTTC

v_gene: TRBV28
abundance: NA
j_gene: TRBJ2-2
d_gene: NA
CDR3aa: CASRGAGLNTGELFF
CDR3nt: TGTGCCAGCAGGGGGGCAGGGTTGAACACCGGGGAGCTGTTTTTT

v_gene: TRBV27
abundance: NA
j_gene: TRBJ1-2
d_gene: NA
CDR3aa: CASSFRYRAGANYGYTF
CDR3nt: TGTGCCAGCAGTTTTAGGTATCGAGCAGGGGCAAACTATGGCTACACCTTC

v_gene: TRBV5-1
abundance: NA
j_gene: TRBJ1-5
d_gene: TRBD1
CDR3aa: CASSQLTGTGALFSNQPQHF
CDR3nt: TGCGCCAGCAGTCAACTTACCGGGACAGGGGCCCTCTTTAGCAATCAGCCCCAGCATTTT

v_gene: TRBV11-2
abundance: NA
j_gene: TRBJ2-3
d_gene: TRBD2
CDR3aa: CASSPGTRAGDTQYF
CDR3nt: TGTGCCAGCAGCCCCGGGACTAGGGCGGGAGATACGCAGTATTTT

v_gene: TRBV29-1
abundance: many
j_gene: TRBJ2-6
d_gene: NA
CDR3aa: CSYPQGGHGANVLTF
CDR3nt: TGCAGCTACCCGCAAGGAGGTCACGGGGCCAACGTCCTGACTTTC

v_gene: TRBV5-4
abundance: once
j_gene: TRBJ2-1
d_gene: TRBD2
CDR3aa: CASSPGRGAGGNEQFF
CDR3nt: TGTGCCAGCAGCCCGGGGCGGGGGGCTGGTGGGAATGAGCAGTTCTTC

v_gene: TRBV7-2
abundance: NA
j_gene: TRBJ1-5
d_gene: NA
CDR3aa: CASSGSSGYQPQHF
CDR3nt: TGTGCCAGCTCGGGTAGTTCTGGGTATCAGCCCCAGCATTTT

v_gene: TRBV19
abundance: once
j_gene: TRBJ2-7
d_gene: NA
CDR3aa: CASSRDIPTYEQYF
CDR3nt: TGTGCCAGCTCCCGGGACATACCAACCTACGAGCAGTACTTC

v_gene: TRBV6-2/TRBV6-3
abundance: NA
j_gene: TRBJ2-5
d_gene: NA
CDR3aa: CASSWAVLAGTQYF
CDR3nt: TGTGCCAGCAGTTGGGCTGTCTTGGCAGGGACCCAGTACTTC

v_gene: TRBV5-1
abundance: few
j_gene: TRBJ2-7
d_gene: TRBD1
CDR3aa: CASSLGTGTGEQYF
CDR3nt: TGCGCCAGCAGCTTGGGGACAGGGACAGGCGAGCAGTACTTC

v_gene: TRBV6-5
abundance: NA
j_gene: TRBJ1-1
d_gene: TRBD1
CDR3aa: CASSSGQGATEAFF
CDR3nt: TGTGCCAGCAGCTCTGGACAGGGGGCCACTGAAGCTTTCTTT

v_gene: TRBV19
abundance: once
j_gene: TRBJ1-5
d_gene: NA
CDR3aa: CASESPGSNQPQHF
CDR3nt: TGTGCCAGTGAAAGCCCGGGGAGCAATCAGCCCCAGCATTTT

v_gene: TRBV5-1
abundance: NA
j_gene: TRBJ2-2
d_gene: TRBD1
CDR3aa: CASRDRVGTGELFF
CDR3nt: TGCGCCAGCCGGGACAGGGTTGGGACCGGGGAGCTGTTTTTT

v_gene: TRBV5-1
abundance: NA
j_gene: TRBJ1-1
d_gene: NA
CDR3aa: CASSWAGGSNTEAFF
CDR3nt: TGCGCCAGCAGCTGGGCAGGAGGAAGTAACACTGAAGCTTTCTTT

v_gene: TRBV20-1
abundance: NA
j_gene: TRBJ1-5
d_gene: NA
CDR3aa: CSAKTPQHF
CDR3nt: TGCAGTGCTAAAACACCCCAGCATTTT

v_gene: TRBV7-8
abundance: NA
j_gene: TRBJ1-6
d_gene: NA
CDR3aa: CASSLIQGSSPLHF
CDR3nt: TGTGCCAGCAGCTTAATCCAGGGGTCGTCACCCCTCCACTTT

v_gene: TRBV27
abundance: NA
j_gene: TRBJ2-3
d_gene: TRBD2
CDR3aa: CASSFGTSGPDTQYF
CDR3nt: TGTGCCAGCAGTTTCGGGACTAGCGGGCCAGATACGCAGTATTTT

v_gene: TRBV11-2
abundance: NA
j_gene: TRBJ1-1
d_gene: TRBD1
CDR3aa: CASSRDRSAEAFF
CDR3nt: TGTGCCAGCAGCCGGGACAGATCGGCCGAAGCTTTCTTT

v_gene: TRBV6-1
abundance: NA
j_gene: TRBJ1-1
d_gene: NA
CDR3aa: CASSEAPKLFF
CDR3nt: TGTGCCAGCAGTGAAGCCCCGAAGCTTTTCTTT

v_gene: TRBV6-5
abundance: once
j_gene: TRBJ2-2
d_gene: TRBD1
CDR3aa: CASSYLGGYGELFF
CDR3nt: TGTGCCAGCAGCTACCTAGGGGGCTACGGGGAGCTGTTTTTT

v_gene: TRBV3-1/TRBV3-2
abundance: NA
j_gene: TRBJ2-3
d_gene: NA
CDR3aa: CASRAGGAGTQYF
CDR3nt: TGTGCCAGCAGGGCAGGCGGGGCGGGTACGCAGTATTTT

v_gene: TRBV19
abundance: NA
j_gene: TRBJ2-7
d_gene: TRBD2
CDR3aa: CASSIGAGAGDEQYF
CDR3nt: TGTGCCAGTAGTATCGGGGCGGGAGCGGGTGACGAGCAGTACTTC

v_gene: TRBV19
abundance: NA
j_gene: TRBJ2-7
d_gene: TRBD1
CDR3aa: CASSGTGVHEQYF
CDR3nt: TGTGCCAGCTCCGGGACAGGGGTTCACGAGCAGTACTTC

v_gene: TRBV5-8
abundance: NA
j_gene: TRBJ1-1
d_gene: NA
CDR3aa: CASSLKVRGMNTEAFF
CDR3nt: TGTGCCAGCAGCTTGAAGGTTCGGGGAATGAACACTGAAGCTTTCTTT

v_gene: TRBV7-6
abundance: NA
j_gene: TRBJ2-1
d_gene: NA
CDR3aa: CASSHDSLSRKFGYNEQFF
CDR3nt: TGTGCCAGCAGCCATGACAGCCTCTCGAGAAAATTTGGATACAATGAGCAGTTCTTC

v_gene: TRBV9
abundance: NA
j_gene: TRBJ1-3
d_gene: NA
CDR3aa: CASSVEYGGNTIYF
CDR3nt: TGTGCCAGCAGCGTAGAGTACGGTGGAAACACCATATATTTT

v_gene: TRBV18
abundance: NA
j_gene: TRBJ2-4
d_gene: NA
CDR3aa: CASSPADPGENIQYF
CDR3nt: TGTGCCAGCTCACCAGCAGACCCCGGAGAAAACATTCAGTACTTC

v_gene: TRBV7-3
abundance: NA
j_gene: TRBJ2-2
d_gene: TRBD1
CDR3aa: CASSPGTGFSGELFF
CDR3nt: TGTGCCAGCAGCCCGGGGACAGGGTTTAGCGGGGAGCTGTTTTTT

v_gene: TRBV7-9
abundance: NA
j_gene: TRBJ1-2
d_gene: NA
CDR3aa: CASSGEGGYGYTF
CDR3nt: TGTGCCAGCAGCGGGGAGGGCGGCTATGGCTACACCTTC

v_gene: TRBV30
abundance: few
j_gene: TRBJ2-7
d_gene: NA
CDR3aa: CACDLGGADYEQYF
CDR3nt: TGTGCCTGCGATCTAGGGGGGGCAGACTACGAGCAGTACTTC

v_gene: TRBV11-3
abundance: NA
j_gene: TRBJ2-7
d_gene: TRBD1
CDR3aa: CASSPTGTGPNEQYF
CDR3nt: TGTGCCAGCAGCCCGACCGGGACAGGGCCCAACGAGCAGTACTTC

v_gene: TRBV24-1
abundance: NA
j_gene: TRBJ1-5
d_gene: NA
CDR3aa: CATPGPDRQPQHF
CDR3nt: TGTGCCACCCCAGGGCCCGATCGCCAGCCCCAGCATTTT

v_gene: TRBV7-9
abundance: NA
j_gene: TRBJ1-2
d_gene: TRBD1
CDR3aa: CASSFPGQPTSGGYTF
CDR3nt: TGTGCCAGCAGCTTCCCGGGACAGCCAACATCTGGTGGCTACACCTTC

v_gene: TRBV5-5
abundance: NA
j_gene: TRBJ1-3
d_gene: NA
CDR3aa: CASSLVPDTIYF
CDR3nt: TGTGCCAGCAGCTTGGTTCCGGACACCATATATTTT

v_gene: TRBV11-1
abundance: NA
j_gene: TRBJ1-1
d_gene: NA
CDR3aa: CASSLTEYGTEAFF
CDR3nt: TGTGCCAGCAGCTTAACGGAGTATGGCACTGAAGCTTTCTTT

v_gene: TRBV3-1/TRBV3-2
abundance: NA
j_gene: TRBJ2-7
d_gene: TRBD2
CDR3aa: CASSQVFSGVTYEQYF
CDR3nt: TGTGCCAGCAGCCAAGTGTTTAGCGGGGTGACCTACGAGCAGTACTTC

v_gene: TRBV5-4
abundance: few
j_gene: TRBJ1-3
d_gene: NA
CDR3aa: CASSLALGQSGNTIYF
CDR3nt: TGTGCCAGCAGCTTGGCTCTCGGACAGAGTGGAAACACCATATATTTT

v_gene: TRBV6-5
abundance: NA
j_gene: TRBJ2-7
d_gene: TRBD2
CDR3aa: CASSYSMVAGGWEQYF
CDR3nt: TGTGCCAGCAGTTACTCGATGGTAGCGGGAGGATGGGAGCAGTACTTC

v_gene: TRBV28
abundance: few
j_gene: TRBJ2-3
d_gene: TRBD2
CDR3aa: CASRPEAGVPTRVNRYF
CDR3nt: TGTGCCAGCAGGCCCGAAGCGGGAGTTCCCACGAGGGTAAATCGGTATTTT

v_gene: TRBV9
abundance: few
j_gene: TRBJ2-2
d_gene: TRBD1
CDR3aa: CASSPGTAPTGELFF
CDR3nt: TGTGCCAGCAGTCCTGGGACAGCACCCACCGGGGAGCTGTTTTTT

v_gene: TRBV9
abundance: NA
j_gene: TRBJ1-2
d_gene: TRBD1
CDR3aa: CASSFRTGDGYTF
CDR3nt: TGTGCCAGCAGCTTCCGGACAGGGGATGGCTACACCTTC

v_gene: TRBV12-5
abundance: once
j_gene: TRBJ2-7
d_gene: NA
CDR3aa: CASARDMVGEQYF
CDR3nt: TGTGCTAGTGCCCGGGACATGGTCGGCGAGCAGTACTTC

v_gene: TRBV19
abundance: once
j_gene: TRBJ2-5
d_gene: TRBD1
CDR3aa: CASRGQGSRETQYF
CDR3nt: TGTGCCAGTAGGGGACAGGGCAGCCGAGAGACCCAGTACTTC

v_gene: TRBV10-2
abundance: once
j_gene: TRBJ2-1
d_gene: TRBD2
CDR3aa: CASSVAGPYNEQFF
CDR3nt: TGCGCCAGCAGTGTAGCGGGCCCCTACAATGAGCAGTTCTTC

v_gene: TRBV7-6
abundance: NA
j_gene: TRBJ1-3
d_gene: NA
CDR3aa: CASSLGGDHSGNTIYF
CDR3nt: TGTGCCAGCAGCTTAGGGGGGGACCACTCTGGAAACACCATATATTTT

v_gene: TRBV9
abundance: NA
j_gene: TRBJ2-3
d_gene: TRBD2
CDR3aa: CASSVGSSGSTDTQYF
CDR3nt: TGTGCCAGCAGCGTAGGCAGTAGCGGGAGCACAGATACGCAGTATTTT

v_gene: TRBV14
abundance: NA
j_gene: TRBJ2-4
d_gene: TRBD1
CDR3aa: CASSRLSDRLKNIQYF
CDR3nt: TGTGCCAGCAGCCGACTCTCGGACAGGCTCAAAAACATTCAGTACTTC

v_gene: TRBV7-2
abundance: NA
j_gene: TRBJ2-1
d_gene: NA
CDR3aa: CASSHRRGNELSQQFF
CDR3nt: TGTGCCAGCAGCCATAGGCGAGGAAATGAACTCAGCCAGCAGTTCTTC